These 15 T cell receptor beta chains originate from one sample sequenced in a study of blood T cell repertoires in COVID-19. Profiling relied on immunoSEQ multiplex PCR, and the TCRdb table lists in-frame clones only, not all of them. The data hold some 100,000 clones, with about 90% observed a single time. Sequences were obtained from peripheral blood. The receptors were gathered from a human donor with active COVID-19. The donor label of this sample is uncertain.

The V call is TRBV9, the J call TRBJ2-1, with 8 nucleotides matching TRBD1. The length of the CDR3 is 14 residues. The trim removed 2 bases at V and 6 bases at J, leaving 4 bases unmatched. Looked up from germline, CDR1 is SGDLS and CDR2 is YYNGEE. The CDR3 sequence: CASSVGGQANEQFF. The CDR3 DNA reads TGTGCCAGCAGCGTTGGGGGACAGGCCAATGAGCAGTTCTTC.

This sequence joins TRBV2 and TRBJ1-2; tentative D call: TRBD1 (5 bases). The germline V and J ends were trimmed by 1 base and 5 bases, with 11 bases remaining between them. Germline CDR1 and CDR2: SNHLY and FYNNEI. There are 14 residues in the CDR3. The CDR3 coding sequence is TGTGCCAGCAGTGAAGTGGGGTCAGGGTATGGCTACACCTTC. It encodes CASSEVGSGYGYTF.

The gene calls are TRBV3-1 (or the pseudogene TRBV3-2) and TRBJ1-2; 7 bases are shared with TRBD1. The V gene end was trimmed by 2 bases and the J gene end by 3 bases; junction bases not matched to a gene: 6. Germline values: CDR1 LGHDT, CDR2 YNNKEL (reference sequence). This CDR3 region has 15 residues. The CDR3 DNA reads TGTGCCAGCAGCCAACTTACAGGGGATTACTATGGCTACACCTTC. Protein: CASSQLTGDYYGYTF.

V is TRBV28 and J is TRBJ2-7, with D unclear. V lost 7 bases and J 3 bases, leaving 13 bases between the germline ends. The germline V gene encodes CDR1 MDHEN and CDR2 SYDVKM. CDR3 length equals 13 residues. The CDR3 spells CASTIINSYEQYF. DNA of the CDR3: TGTGCCAGCACCATAATTAACAGCTACGAGCAGTACTTC. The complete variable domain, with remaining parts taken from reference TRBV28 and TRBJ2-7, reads DVKVTQSSRYLVKRTGEKVFLECVQDMDHENMFWYRQDPGLGLRLIYFSYDVKMKEKGDIPEGYSVSREKKERFSLILESASTNQTSMYLCASTIINSYEQYFGPGTRLTVT.

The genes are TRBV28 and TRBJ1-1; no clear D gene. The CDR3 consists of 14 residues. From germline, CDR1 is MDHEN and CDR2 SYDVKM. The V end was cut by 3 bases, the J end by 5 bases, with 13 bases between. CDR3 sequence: CASSFRGMGTEAFF. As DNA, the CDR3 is TGTGCCAGCAGTTTTCGGGGAATGGGGACTGAAGCTTTCTTT.

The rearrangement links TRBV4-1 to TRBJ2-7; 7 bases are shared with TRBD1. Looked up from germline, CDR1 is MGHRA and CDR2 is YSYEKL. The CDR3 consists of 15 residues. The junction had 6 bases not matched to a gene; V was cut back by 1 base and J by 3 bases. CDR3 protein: CASSQVPRTGYEQYF. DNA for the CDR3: TGCGCCAGCAGCCAAGTTCCCCGGACAGGCTACGAGCAGTACTTC.

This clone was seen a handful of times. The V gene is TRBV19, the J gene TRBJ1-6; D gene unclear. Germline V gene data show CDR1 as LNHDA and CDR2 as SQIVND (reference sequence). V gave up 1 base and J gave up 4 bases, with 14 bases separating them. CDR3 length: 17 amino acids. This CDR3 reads CASSIGRRLNYNSPLHF. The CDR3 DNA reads TGTGCCAGTAGTATAGGTCGGAGACTGAATTATAATTCACCCCTCCACTTT.

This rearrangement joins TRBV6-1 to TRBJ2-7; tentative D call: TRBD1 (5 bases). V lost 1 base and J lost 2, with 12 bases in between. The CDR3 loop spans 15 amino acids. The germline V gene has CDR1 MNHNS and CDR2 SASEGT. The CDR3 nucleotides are TGTGCCAGCAGTGAAGTGCCAGGGCCTCCCTACGAGCAGTACTTC. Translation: CASSEVPGPPYEQYF.

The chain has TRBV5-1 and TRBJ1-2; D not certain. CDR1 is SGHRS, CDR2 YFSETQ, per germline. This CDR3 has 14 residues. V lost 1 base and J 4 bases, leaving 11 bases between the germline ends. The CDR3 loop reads CASSLKDGPYGYTF. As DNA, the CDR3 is TGCGCCAGCAGCTTGAAGGATGGGCCCTATGGCTACACCTTC.

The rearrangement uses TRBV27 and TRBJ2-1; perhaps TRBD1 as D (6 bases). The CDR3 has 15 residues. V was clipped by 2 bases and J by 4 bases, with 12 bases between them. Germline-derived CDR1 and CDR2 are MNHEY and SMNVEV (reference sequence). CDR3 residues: CASSLTGPTYNEQFF. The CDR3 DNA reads TGTGCCAGCAGTTTAACAGGGCCCACTTACAATGAGCAGTTCTTC.

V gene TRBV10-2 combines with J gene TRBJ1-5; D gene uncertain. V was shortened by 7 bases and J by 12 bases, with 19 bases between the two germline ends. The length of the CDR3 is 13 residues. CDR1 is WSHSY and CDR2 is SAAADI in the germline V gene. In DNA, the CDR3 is TGCGCCAGCAACAATGGTGGGTCAGGACTCCAGCATTTT. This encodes CASNNGGSGLQHF.

The DNA of the CDR3 is TGTGCCAGCAGCTTGACAGGGGATGGCAATCAGCCCCAGCATTTT. It codes for CASSLTGDGNQPQHF. The chain employs TRBV11-2 and TRBJ1-5; 8 nucleotides align to TRBD1. There are 15 residues in the CDR3. Germline values: CDR1 SGHAT, CDR2 FQNNGV. Losses at the gene ends were 3 bases for V and 2 bases for J; bases not matched to a gene: 3. Full variable domain (rest looked up from reference TRBV11-2 and TRBJ1-5): EAGVAQSPRYKIIEKRQSVAFWCNPISGHATLYWYQQILGQGPKLLIQFQNNGVVDDSQLPKDRFSAERLKGVDSTLKIQPAKLEDSAVYLCASSLTGDGNQPQHFGDGTRLSIL.

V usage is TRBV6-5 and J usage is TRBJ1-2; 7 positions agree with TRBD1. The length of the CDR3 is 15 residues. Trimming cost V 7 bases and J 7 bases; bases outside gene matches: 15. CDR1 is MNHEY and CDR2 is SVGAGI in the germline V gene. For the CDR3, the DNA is TGTGCCAGCACATCAACAGGGGCGACGCTTGGTGGCTACACCTTC. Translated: CASTSTGATLGGYTF.

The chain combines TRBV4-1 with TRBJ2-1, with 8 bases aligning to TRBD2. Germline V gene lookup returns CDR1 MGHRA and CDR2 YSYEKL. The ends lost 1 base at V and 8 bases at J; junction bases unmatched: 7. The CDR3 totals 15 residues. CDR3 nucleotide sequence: TGCGCCAGCAGCCAAGTCCCGGGGGGGCCCTATGAGCAGTTCTTC. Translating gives CASSQVPGGPYEQFF.

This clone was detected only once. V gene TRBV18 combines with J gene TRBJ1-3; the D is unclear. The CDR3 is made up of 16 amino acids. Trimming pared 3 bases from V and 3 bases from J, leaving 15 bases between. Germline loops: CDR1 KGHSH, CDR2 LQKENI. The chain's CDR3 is CASSPRAPDFGNTIYF. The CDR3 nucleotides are TGTGCCAGCTCACCCCGAGCCCCTGACTTTGGAAACACCATATATTTT.